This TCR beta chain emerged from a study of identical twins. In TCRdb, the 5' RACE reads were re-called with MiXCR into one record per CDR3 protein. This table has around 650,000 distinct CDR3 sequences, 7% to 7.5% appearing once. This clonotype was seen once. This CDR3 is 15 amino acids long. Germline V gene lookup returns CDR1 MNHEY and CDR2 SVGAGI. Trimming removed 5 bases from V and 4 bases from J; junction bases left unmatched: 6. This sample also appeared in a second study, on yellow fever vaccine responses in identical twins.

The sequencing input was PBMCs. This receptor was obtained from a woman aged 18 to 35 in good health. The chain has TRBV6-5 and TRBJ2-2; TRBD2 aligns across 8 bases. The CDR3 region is CASSNGGASTGELFF. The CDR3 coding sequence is TGTGCCAGCAGTAACGGGGGGGCTAGCACCGGGGAGCTGTTTTTT.